The source of this T cell receptor (beta chain) is a study of OX40 agonist ivuxolimab in advanced cancers. For the study at large: In this cohort, patients received ivuxolimab, an agonistic anti-OX40 (CD134) antibody. Overall study findings and caveats: Low normalized T-cell clonal expansion was also seen in some nonresponders. Average numbers of expanded clones were greater in CD8+ T cells than in CD4+. Expanded peripheral T-cell antigen specificity went undetermined.

Regarding this clone: Antigen unknown.

Clones were read by immunoSEQ multiplex PCR, and TCRdb kept only the in-frame ones, dropping some. The top ten clones hold around 0.6% of a sample with approximately 41,000 clones, approximately 88% of them seen once. This receptor was identified in an adult with an advanced solid tumor such as melanoma, head and neck, liver or kidney cancer. The input for sequencing was CD4+ or CD8+ T cells sorted from blood, taken in a trial of the OX40 agonist ivuxolimab.

The CDR3 protein is CASSKPRPGGDQETQYF. DNA of the CDR3: TGTGCCAGCAGCAAACCCCGCCCGGGGGGAGACCAAGAGACCCAGTACTTC. The V call is TRBV21-1, the J call TRBJ2-5; the table's D call of TRBD2 was not tested on the DNA. TRBV21-1 corresponds to a pseudogene. The length of the CDR3 is 17 residues.